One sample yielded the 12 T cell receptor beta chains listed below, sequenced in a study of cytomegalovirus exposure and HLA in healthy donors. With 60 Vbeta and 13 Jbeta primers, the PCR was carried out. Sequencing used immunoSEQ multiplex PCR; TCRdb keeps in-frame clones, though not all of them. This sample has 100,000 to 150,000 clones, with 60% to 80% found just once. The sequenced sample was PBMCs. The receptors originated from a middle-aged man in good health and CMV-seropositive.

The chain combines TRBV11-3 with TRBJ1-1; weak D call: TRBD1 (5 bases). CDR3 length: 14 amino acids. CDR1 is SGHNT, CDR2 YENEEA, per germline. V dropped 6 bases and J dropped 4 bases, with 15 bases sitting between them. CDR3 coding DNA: TGTGCCAGCAGTCCTAGGGGCGGTTTCACTGAAGCTTTCTTT. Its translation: CASSPRGGFTEAFF.

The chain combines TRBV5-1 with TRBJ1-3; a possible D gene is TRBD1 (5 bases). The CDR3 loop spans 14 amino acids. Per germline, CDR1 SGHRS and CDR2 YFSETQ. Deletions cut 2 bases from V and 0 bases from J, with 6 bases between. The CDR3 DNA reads TGCGCCAGCAGCTTCGACAGCTCTGGAAACACCATATATTTT. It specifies CASSFDSSGNTIYF.

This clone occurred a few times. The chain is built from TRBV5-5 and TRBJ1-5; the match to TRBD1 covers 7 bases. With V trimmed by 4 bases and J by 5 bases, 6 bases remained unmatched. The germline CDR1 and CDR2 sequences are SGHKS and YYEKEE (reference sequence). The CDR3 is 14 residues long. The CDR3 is CASSPDREYQPQHF. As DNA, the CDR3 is TGTGCCAGCAGCCCCGACAGGGAATATCAGCCCCAGCATTTT.

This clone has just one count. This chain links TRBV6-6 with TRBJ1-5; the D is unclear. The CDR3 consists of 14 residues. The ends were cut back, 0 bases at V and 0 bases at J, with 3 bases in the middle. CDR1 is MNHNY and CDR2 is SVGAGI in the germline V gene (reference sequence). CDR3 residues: CASSYSLSNQPQHF. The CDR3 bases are TGTGCCAGCAGTTACTCTCTTAGCAATCAGCCCCAGCATTTT.

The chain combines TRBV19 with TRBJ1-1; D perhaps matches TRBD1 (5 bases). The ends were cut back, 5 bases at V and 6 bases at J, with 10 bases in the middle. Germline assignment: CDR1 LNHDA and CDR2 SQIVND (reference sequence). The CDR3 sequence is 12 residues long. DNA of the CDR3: TGTGCCAGTAGTCCAGGGCGCCCTGAAGCTTTCTTT. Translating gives CASSPGRPEAFF. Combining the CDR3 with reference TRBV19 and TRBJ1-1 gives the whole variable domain DGGITQSPKYLFRKEGQNVTLSCEQNLNHDAMYWYRQDPGQGLRLIYYSQIVNDFQKGDIAEGYSVSREKKESFPLTVTSAQKNPTAFYLCASSPGRPEAFFGQGTRLTVV.

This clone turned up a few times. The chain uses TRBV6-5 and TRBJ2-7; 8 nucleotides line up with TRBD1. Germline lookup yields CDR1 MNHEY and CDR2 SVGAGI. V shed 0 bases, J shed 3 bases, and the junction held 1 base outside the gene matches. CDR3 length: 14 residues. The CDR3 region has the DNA TGTGCCAGCAGTTACTCCAGGGGGCACTACGAGCAGTACTTC. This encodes CASSYSRGHYEQYF.

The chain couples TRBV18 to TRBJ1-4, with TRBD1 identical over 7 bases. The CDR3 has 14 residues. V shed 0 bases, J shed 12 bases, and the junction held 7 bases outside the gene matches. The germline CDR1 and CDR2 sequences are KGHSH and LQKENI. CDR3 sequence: CASSPPNRGRELFF. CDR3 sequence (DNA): TGTGCCAGCTCACCACCGAACAGGGGAAGGGAACTGTTTTTT.

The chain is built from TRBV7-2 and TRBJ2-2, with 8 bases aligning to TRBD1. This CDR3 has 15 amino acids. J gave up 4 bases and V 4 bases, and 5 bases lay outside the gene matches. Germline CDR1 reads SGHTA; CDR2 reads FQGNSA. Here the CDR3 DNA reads TGTGCCAGCAGCTCAGGGGGCGCGGGCACCGGGGAGCTGTTTTTT. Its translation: CASSSGGAGTGELFF.

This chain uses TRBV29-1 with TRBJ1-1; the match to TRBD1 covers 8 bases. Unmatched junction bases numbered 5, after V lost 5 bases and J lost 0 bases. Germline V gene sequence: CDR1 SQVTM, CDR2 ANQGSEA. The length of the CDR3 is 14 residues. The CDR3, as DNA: TGCAGCGTTTACAGGGGGAGAATGAACACTGAAGCTTTCTTT. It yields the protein CSVYRGRMNTEAFF.

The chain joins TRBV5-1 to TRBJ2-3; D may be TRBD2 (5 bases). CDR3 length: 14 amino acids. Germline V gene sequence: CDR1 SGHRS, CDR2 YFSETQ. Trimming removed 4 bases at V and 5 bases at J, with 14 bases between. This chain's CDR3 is CASSTFGRGDTQYF. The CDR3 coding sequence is TGCGCCAGCAGCACTTTCGGACGGGGAGATACGCAGTATTTT.

The CDR3 nucleotides read TGTGCCAGCAGTTACCTGACAGGGAACACTGAAGCTTTCTTT. It specifies CASSYLTGNTEAFF. The V call is TRBV6-6, the J call TRBJ1-1, with D possibly matching TRBD1 (6 bases). The CDR3 totals 14 residues. The ends were cut back, 2 bases at V and 1 base at J, with 8 bases in the middle. Germline values: CDR1 MNHNY, CDR2 SVGAGI (reference sequence).

CDR3: CASSDRDRYQPQHF. CDR3 bases: TGTGCCAGCAGTGACAGGGATAGATATCAGCCCCAGCATTTT. This sequence joins TRBV2 and TRBJ1-5, with D perhaps matching TRBD1 (5 bases). Germline assignment: CDR1 SNHLY and CDR2 FYNNEI. Trimming took off 3 bases at V and 5 bases at J, with 11 bases between the two ends. The length of the CDR3 is 14 residues.